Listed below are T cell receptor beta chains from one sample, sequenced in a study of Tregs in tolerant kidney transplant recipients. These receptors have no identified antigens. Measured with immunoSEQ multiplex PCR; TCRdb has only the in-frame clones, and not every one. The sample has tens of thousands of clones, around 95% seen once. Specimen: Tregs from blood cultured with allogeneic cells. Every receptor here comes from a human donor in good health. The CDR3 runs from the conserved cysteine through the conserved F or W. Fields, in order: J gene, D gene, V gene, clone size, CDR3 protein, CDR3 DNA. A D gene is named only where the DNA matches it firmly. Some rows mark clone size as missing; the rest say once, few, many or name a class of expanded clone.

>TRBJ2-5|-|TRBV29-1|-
CSAGGPQETQYF
TGCAGCGCCGGGGGTCCCCAAGAGACCCAGTACTTC
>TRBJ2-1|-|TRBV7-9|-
CASSLQGGADEQFF
TGTGCCAGCAGCTTACAAGGGGGGGCGGATGAGCAGTTCTTC
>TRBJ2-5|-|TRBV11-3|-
CASSSQGGEETQYF
TGTGCCAGCAGCTCCCAGGGTGGGGAGGAGACCCAGTACTTC
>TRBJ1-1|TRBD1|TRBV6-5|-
CASRGTERYAFF
TGTGCCAGCAGGGGGACAGAACGTTACGCTTTCTTT
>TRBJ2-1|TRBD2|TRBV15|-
CATSREEAGDNEQFF
TGTGCCACCAGCAGAGAGGAAGCGGGAGATAATGAGCAGTTCTTC
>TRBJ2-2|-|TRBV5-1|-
CASSLDTGELFF
TGCGCCAGCAGCCTCGACACCGGGGAGCTGTTTTTT
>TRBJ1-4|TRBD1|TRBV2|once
CASRDRGIDEKLFF
TGTGCCAGCAGGGACAGGGGGATCGATGAAAAACTGTTTTTT
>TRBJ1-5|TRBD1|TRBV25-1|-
CASRPTGVNQPQHF
TGTGCCAGCAGACCGACAGGGGTCAATCAGCCCCAGCATTTT
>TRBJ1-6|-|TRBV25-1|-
CASSEYDPGTPLHF
TGTGCCAGCAGTGAATATGACCCGGGAACACCCCTCCACTTT
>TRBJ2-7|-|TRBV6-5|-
CASSFQQGSYEQYF
TGTGCCAGCAGTTTTCAACAGGGTTCCTACGAGCAGTACTTC
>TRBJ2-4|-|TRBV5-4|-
CASSLGVGEAKNIQYF
TGTGCCAGCAGCTTGGGTGTGGGGGAAGCCAAAAACATTCAGTACTTC
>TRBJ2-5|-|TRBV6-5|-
CASNGMGTPTQYF
TGTGCCAGCAATGGGATGGGCACTCCGACCCAGTACTTC
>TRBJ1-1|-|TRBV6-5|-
CASSYGGMNTEAFF
TGTGCCAGCAGTTATGGGGGAATGAACACTGAAGCTTTCTTT
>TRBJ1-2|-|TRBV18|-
CASSPGQDYGYTF
TGTGCCAGCTCCCCGGGACAAGACTATGGCTACACCTTC
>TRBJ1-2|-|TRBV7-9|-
CASSLAGNYGYTF
TGTGCCAGCAGCTTAGCAGGGAACTATGGCTACACCTTC
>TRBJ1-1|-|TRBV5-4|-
CASSRTIANTEAFF
TGTGCCAGCAGCCGGACAATTGCGAACACTGAAGCTTTCTTT
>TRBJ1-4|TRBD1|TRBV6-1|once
CASRLGQINEKLFF
TGTGCCAGCAGACTGGGACAGATTAATGAAAAACTGTTTTTT
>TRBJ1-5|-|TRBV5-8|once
CASSSGRVNQPQHF
TGTGCCAGCAGCTCAGGCCGGGTTAATCAGCCCCAGCATTTT
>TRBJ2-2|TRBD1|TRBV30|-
CAYHHGDRVTTGELFF
TGTGCCTATCACCATGGTGACAGGGTAACGACCGGGGAGCTGTTTTTT
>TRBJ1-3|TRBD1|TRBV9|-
CASSVGGQGTGNTIYF
TGTGCCAGCAGCGTAGGAGGACAGGGGACTGGAAACACCATATATTTT
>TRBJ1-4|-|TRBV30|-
CAWSVHLGKLFF
TGTGCCTGGAGTGTACATTTGGGAAAACTGTTTTTT
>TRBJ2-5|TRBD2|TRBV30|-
CAWSVSSGGTQYF
TGTGCCTGGAGTGTATCCAGCGGGGGGACCCAGTACTTC
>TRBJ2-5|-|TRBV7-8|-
CASSLATLTTAGETQYF
TGTGCCAGCAGCTTAGCGACGTTAACGACCGCCGGGGAGACCCAGTACTTC
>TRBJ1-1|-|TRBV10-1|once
CASSANRDTEAFF
TGCGCCAGCAGTGCAAACAGGGACACTGAAGCTTTCTTT
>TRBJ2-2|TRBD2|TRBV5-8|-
CASSLGLAGNTGELFF
TGTGCCAGCAGCCTCGGACTAGCGGGGAACACCGGGGAGCTGTTTTTT
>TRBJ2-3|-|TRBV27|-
CASSLYGPPDTQYF
TGTGCCAGCAGTTTATATGGGCCCCCAGATACGCAGTATTTT